Ten or more counts support the clone carrying this TCR beta chain. What it binds is unknown. Described time point: sample taken at primary tumor resection. This CDR3 has 13 residues. Germline assignment: CDR1 DFQATT and CDR2 SNEGSKA (reference sequence). The V end lost 1 base, the J end lost 6 bases, and 10 bases lay between the germline ends. TCRdb re-called the 5' RACE reads with MiXCR, one entry per CDR3 protein. In the table there are 5,500 to 8,500 distinct CDR3 sequences, 10% to 15% of which are singletons. This sample is drawn from a study of spatial heterogeneity in lung cancer. General observations from the study: Tracking of tumor mutation counts was seen in expanded intratumoral alpha and beta TCR counts.

This clonotype was sampled from a male donor with early-stage non-small cell lung cancer. The chain employs TRBV20-1 and TRBJ2-4; either TRBD1 or TRBD2 may supply D (5 bases each). This specimen consisted of lung tumor tissue, obtained at surgery. This CDR3 is CSARGDASNIQYF. CDR3 bases: TGCAGTGCTAGAGGGGACGCCTCAAACATTCAGTACTTC.